What follows are 3 T cell receptor beta chains derived from one specimen sequenced in a study of cytomegalovirus exposure and HLA in healthy donors. PCR involved 60 Vbeta and 13 Jbeta primers. Using immunoSEQ multiplex PCR, the repertoire was profiled, and TCRdb retains in-frame clones only, with some absent. This table holds approximately 100,000 clones, about 80% found once. Input material: PBMCs. The source is a man aged 35-49 years in good health and CMV-seronegative.

This clone was seen only a few times. The chain links TRBV7-9 to TRBJ2-5; 8 bases align to TRBD2. The J call could be wrong; TRBJ2-7 is a better fit for the DNA end. The CDR3 consists of 15 residues. CDR1 is SEHNR, CDR2 FQNEAQ, per germline (reference sequence). CDR3 sequence (DNA): TGTGCCAGCAGCTTAGCGGCGGGGGGACTCTACGAGCAGTACTTC. It encodes CASSLAAGGLYEQYF.

The chain couples TRBV6-5 to TRBJ1-2, with D possibly matching TRBD1 (5 bases). Deletions cut 4 bases from V and 1 base from J, with 13 bases between. This CDR3 has 15 residues. Germline loops: CDR1 MNHEY, CDR2 SVGAGI. The CDR3 coding sequence is TGTGCCAGCAGTTTAGGACATCTCAGTAACTATGGCTACACCTTC. It yields the protein CASSLGHLSNYGYTF.

There are a few counts of this clone. The chain couples TRBV7-9 to TRBJ2-3; D gene unclear. V was cut by 3 bases and J by 2 bases, with 6 bases left in between. This CDR3 has 13 residues. Germline values: CDR1 SEHNR, CDR2 FQNEAQ (reference sequence). CDR3 residues: CASSFRDTDTQYF. For the CDR3, the DNA is TGTGCCAGCAGCTTCCGAGACACAGATACGCAGTATTTT.